One and the same sample provided the 14 T cell receptor beta chains below, sequenced in a study of Ad26.COV2.S vaccination and SARS-CoV-2 variants. Produced via immunoSEQ multiplex PCR; TCRdb's table is partial and in-frame only. The data contain just over 350,000 clones, 90% to 95% of them singletons. The sample in question was peripheral blood, obtained after recovery from COVID-19. The receptors were sampled from a human donor who had recovered from COVID-19.

The chain couples TRBV27 to TRBJ2-1, with TRBD2 matching 9 bases. The length of the CDR3 is 16 residues. The V gene end was trimmed by 2 bases and the J gene end by 8 bases; junction bases not matched to a gene: 10. The germline V gene encodes CDR1 MNHEY and CDR2 SMNVEV (reference sequence). This CDR3 is CASSLRPSGGPDEQFF. Here the CDR3 DNA reads TGTGCCAGCAGTTTAAGACCCAGCGGGGGGCCTGATGAGCAGTTCTTC.

The CDR3 coding sequence is TGTGCCAGTAGTATGACTAGCGGGGGGGCCTATCCCTACAATGAGCAGTTCTTC. This translates into CASSMTSGGAYPYNEQFF. The V gene is TRBV19, the J gene TRBJ2-1, with 14 bases aligning to TRBD2. CDR3 size: 18 residues. The ends lost 3 bases at V and 2 bases at J; junction bases unmatched: 6. Germline V CDR1 and CDR2: LNHDA, SQIVND (reference sequence). Based on the CDR3 plus reference TRBV19 and TRBJ2-1, the full variable domain is DGGITQSPKYLFRKEGQNVTLSCEQNLNHDAMYWYRQDPGQGLRLIYYSQIVNDFQKGDIAEGYSVSREKKESFPLTVTSAQKNPTAFYLCASSMTSGGAYPYNEQFFGPGTRLTVL.

The rearrangement uses TRBV10-1 and TRBJ2-5; no clear D gene. Germline assignment: CDR1 WNHNN and CDR2 SYGVQD (reference sequence). The CDR3 spans 12 residues. Between the trimmed V and J ends, which lost 5 bases and 5 bases, there was a span of 9 bases. DNA for the CDR3: TGCGCCAGCAGTCGAACCGGGGAGACCCAGTACTTC. This codes for CASSRTGETQYF.

The rearrangement links TRBV29-1 to TRBJ1-2; no reliable D call. V gave up 8 bases and J gave up 5 bases, with 15 bases separating them. Looked up from germline, CDR1 is SQVTM and CDR2 is ANQGSEA. This CDR3 spans 12 amino acids. CDR3: CSIVGREYGYTF. CDR3 DNA: TGCAGCATCGTGGGGAGGGAATATGGCTACACCTTC.

The chain has TRBV6-6 and TRBJ1-6; 10 bases align to TRBD1. The length of the CDR3 is 16 residues. V shed 6 bases, J shed 4 bases, and the junction held 6 bases outside the gene matches. From germline, CDR1 is MNHNY and CDR2 SVGAGI (reference sequence). CDR3 residues: CASSQGQGPYNSPLHF. The CDR3 DNA reads TGTGCCAGCAGCCAGGGACAGGGGCCTTATAATTCACCCCTCCACTTT.

There are a few counts of this clone. The rearrangement uses TRBV19 and TRBJ1-6, with D perhaps matching TRBD1 (5 bases). The CDR3 totals 18 residues. Germline V lookup: CDR1 LNHDA, CDR2 SQIVND (reference sequence). The V gene lost 5 bases and the J gene lost 0 bases, with 17 bases spanning the gap. The CDR3 DNA reads TGTGCCAGTAGTTATAGTTTAAGGGGCAGCTCCTATAATTCACCCCTCCACTTT. Amino acid sequence: CASSYSLRGSSYNSPLHF.

This clone was detected only a few times. The chain carries TRBV7-9 and TRBJ1-2; no definite D call. The CDR3 spans 12 residues. V gave up 5 bases and J gave up 2 bases, with 6 bases separating them. Looked up from germline, CDR1 is SEHNR and CDR2 is FQNEAQ (reference sequence). The CDR3 spells CASSAYNYGYTF. CDR3 in DNA: TGTGCCAGCAGCGCCTACAACTATGGCTACACCTTC.

This sequence joins TRBV10-1 and TRBJ2-2, with 10 bases matching TRBD1. This CDR3 is built from 15 residues. With 5 bases clipped from V and 6 bases from J, the junction kept 6 bases outside the gene matches. Germline V gene sequence: CDR1 WNHNN, CDR2 SYGVQD (reference sequence). In DNA, the CDR3 is TGCGCCAGCAGTCCCCGGGGACAGGGGCCCGGGGAGCTGTTTTTT. Translated: CASSPRGQGPGELFF.

The CDR3 here is CAITRGVGTDTQYF. CDR3 nucleotide sequence: TGTGCTATCACTCGGGGGGTAGGAACAGATACGCAGTATTTT. The V and J genes are TRBV12-5 and TRBJ2-3; TRBD2 aligns across 7 bases. Trimming removed 10 bases from V and 3 bases from J; junction bases left unmatched: 10. The germline V gene has CDR1 LGHNT and CDR2 FRNRAP. There are 14 residues in the CDR3.

This chain connects TRBV27 to TRBJ2-3; D is unresolved. The germline gives CDR1 MNHEY, CDR2 SMNVEV (reference sequence). V lost 5 bases to trimming and J lost 2 bases, with 11 bases between them. The CDR3 covers 14 residues. The CDR3: CASSLGLYTDTQYF. The CDR3 coding sequence is TGTGCCAGCAGTCTTGGCCTCTACACAGATACGCAGTATTTT.

The sample holds one count of this clone. The chain combines TRBV29-1 with TRBJ1-4; possible D gene TRBD1, 5 bases. Germline assignment: CDR1 SQVTM and CDR2 ANQGSEA. Between the trimmed V and J ends, which lost 4 bases and 8 bases, there was a span of 14 bases. This CDR3 is 13 amino acids long. CDR3: CSVGGVSREKLFF. As DNA, the CDR3 is TGCAGCGTTGGAGGGGTATCAAGGGAAAAACTGTTTTTT.

The rearrangement joins TRBV27 to TRBJ2-1; no clear D gene. V lost 5 bases and J 4 bases, leaving 21 bases between the germline ends. The CDR3 extends over 17 amino acids. Germline CDR1 is MNHEY and CDR2 is SMNVEV (reference sequence). CDR3 sequence (DNA): TGTGCCAGCAGTACCGGGCTTGTTAGAGTAGGGTACAATGAGCAGTTCTTC. This codes for CASSTGLVRVGYNEQFF.

This chain uses TRBV7-9 with TRBJ1-3, with 9 nucleotides matching TRBD1. CDR1 is SEHNR, CDR2 FQNEAQ, per germline (reference sequence). Germline trimming cut 5 bases from V and 2 bases from J; bases unmatched to any gene: 16. The CDR3 has 19 residues. CDR3 bases: TGTGCCAGCAGCAACAGAGGGGTTGTCGGGACAGGGACTGGAAACACCATATATTTT. This gives the protein CASSNRGVVGTGTGNTIYF.

This chain uses TRBV4-2 with TRBJ1-1, with 7 bases matching TRBD1. Germline assignment: CDR1 LGHNA and CDR2 YNFKEQ. Trimming at V came to 4 bases and at J to 1 base, leaving 3 bases not matched to a gene. CDR3 length equals 14 residues. DNA for the CDR3: TGTGCCAGCAGCCCAGGGGGTGGGAACACTGAAGCTTTCTTT. It codes for CASSPGGGNTEAFF.